The clone carrying this T cell receptor beta chain occurred many times. TCRdb fed the 5' RACE reads into MiXCR, producing one record per CDR3 protein. The data show 600,000 to 700,000 distinct CDR3 sequences, about 20% seen once. This sample was included in a study of identical twins. The CDR3 spans 18 residues. Germline loops: CDR1 LGHDT, CDR2 YNNKEL (reference sequence). V was pared by 3 bases and J by 3 bases, with 21 bases between. The sample was also reused in another study, on T cells expressing NK-cell markers. That source adds: Of eight sequenced donors, seven were HCMV-seropositive and one HCMV-seronegative.

This chain connects TRBV3-1 to TRBJ2-1; weak D call: TRBD1 (6 bases). Sequenced material: PBMCs. This TCR derives from a woman aged 18-35 years in good health. In DNA form, the CDR3 reads TGTGCCAGCAGCCAGTCCCGAGTCAGAGGGGGTAACTACAATGAGCAGTTCTTC. Its translation is CASSQSRVRGGNYNEQFF.